This T cell receptor (beta chain) was captured by sequencing in a study of tissue T cells after allogeneic stem cell transplantation. As for this clone: Gene names denote mouse genes. The read terminates 1 residue ahead of where the CDR3 ends, so the germline J gene completes it.

From germline, CDR1 is NNHDY and CDR2 SYVADS. The germline V and J ends were trimmed by 2 bases and 0 bases, with 8 bases remaining between them. The CDR3 length is 14 residues. Clones were sequenced by immunoSEQ multiplex PCR, and TCRdb holds only the in-frame ones, with some missing. The sample carries about 5,000 clones, 40% to 60% recorded once. Documented time point: mouse harvest day 7 after allogeneic transplant. Each mouse received 10^7 T-cell-depleted marrow cells plus 10^6 splenic CD5+ T cells by tail vein. The origin of this receptor is a female BALB/c mouse given C57BL/6 T cells with graft-versus-host disease after an allogeneic hematopoietic cell transplant. The V and J genes are TRBV13-3 and TRBJ1-1; tentative D call: TRBD1 (5 bases). Sequencing used gut tissue. CDR3 DNA (partial): TGTGCCAGCAGTGAGGGGCATTCAAACACAGAAGTCTTC. This encodes CASSEGHSNTEVF. The complete CDR3 sequence is CASSEGHSNTEVFF.